What follows describes a single T cell receptor beta chain. The table lists this clone with a count of one. This clone's antigen is unknown. No base quality values were provided; no much bigger clone lies one nucleotide off. This entry is derived from a study of blood T cell repertoires in COVID-19 (dated by TCRdb to the early 2020s). As for the study more broadly: Samples from collaborators originated in the United States, Italy and Spain and spanned both the acute and convalescent phases of COVID-19. Subjects who had been exposed to COVID-19, were actively infected with it, or had recovered from it provided the deeply sampled blood TCRbeta repertoires that made up the dataset. The repertoires were released in a freely available public database meant as a resource for research on the immune response to SARS-CoV-2. Where HLA class I and class II types were available, the types were taken from metadata supplied by the sample provider, not from assay-based typing. Samples came from the ongoing ImmuneRACE study (first 160 participants) plus 1,254 subjects from 6 global collaborators. Nearly every sample came with metadata listing a de-identified subject ID, COVID-19 status, age in years and sex. The prospective study material was composed of cDNA or gDNA derived from T cells, B-cell-depleted T cells, or PBMCs. The paper as a whole reports these results and caveats: The amount of clinical and demographic metadata varied by source and participant and was provided uncurated.

TCRbeta CDR3 regions were amplified from genomic DNA by means of the immunoSEQ Assay, a bias-controlled multiplex PCR. Per the source publication's procedure: Within the assay, amplification of reference gene primers was used to estimate how many nucleated cells each sample contained. To quantify the absolute abundance of each unique TCRbeta CDR3 rearrangement, sequence reads were collapsed and filtered. For each sample, productive Simpson clonality was calculated as the square root of Simpson's diversity index across productive rearrangements. Not all clones reach the TCRdb copy of this immuneACCESS table, which keeps in-frame sequences only. Checked studies attribute under half of the gap to unresolved V genes and leave the rest unexplained. V, J and clone size were drawn from that table, and D and trimming were deduced from the DNA. The sample includes more than 110,000 clones, with about 90% observed a single time. The top ten constitute roughly 10% of the sample.

Collaborating institutions collected whole blood in K2EDTA tubes following their own protocols. For TCRbeta analysis, collaborator samples were shipped as frozen whole blood, as isolated PBMCs, or as DNA extracted from either sample type. Including the terminal cysteine and phenylalanine, the CDR3 comprises 15 residues. CDR3 DNA only is kept here, 45 bases in frame from base 1. CDR1 is given as SGHRS and CDR2 as YFSETQ, both from the germline V gene. V ends up 4 bases short and J 4 bases short, with an unmatched junction base count of 10. What was sequenced was peripheral blood. The chain uses TRBV5-1 and TRBJ1-1; 7 bases in between match TRBD1. The receptor's source is a man aged 50 to 59 with active or convalescent COVID-19. The DNA reads as follows: TGCGCCAGCAGCCTGACCCGACAGGGACCCACTGAAGCTTTCTTT. Its amino acids are CASSLTRQGPTEAFF.